This TCR beta chain originates from a study of cytomegalovirus exposure and HLA in healthy donors. Clones were read by immunoSEQ multiplex PCR, and TCRdb kept only the in-frame ones, dropping some. The table lists some 350,000 clones, about 90% of them singletons. Germline assignment: CDR1 MNHEY and CDR2 SMNVEV (reference sequence). V dropped 8 bases and J dropped 1; count of bases not matched to a gene: 7. CDR3 length: 15 amino acids. Sequencing was carried out using PBMCs. This chain uses TRBV27 with TRBJ2-3; TRBD1 aligns across 9 bases. The TCR comes from a young woman in good health and CMV-seropositive. Written as DNA, the CDR3 is TGTGCCAGCGGGAACAGGGGGCGCGGCACAGATACGCAGTATTTT. Protein product: CASGNRGRGTDTQYF.